Ten or more counts support the clone carrying this T cell receptor (beta chain). TCRdb re-analysed the 5' RACE reads in MiXCR, keeping a single row per CDR3 protein. The table lists roughly 48,000 distinct CDR3 sequences, 5.3% of them singletons, with over 8.5% in the top ten. The sample's time point: sample taken at primary tumor resection. Whole RNA from tumor, nontumor lung or frozen PBMC was sequenced unsorted. The sample belongs to a study of spatial heterogeneity in lung cancer. This CDR3 comprises 13 residues. Trimming cost V 5 bases and J 6 bases; bases outside gene matches: 3. The sample was PBMCs, taken at surgery. V gene TRBV12-3 or TRBV12-4 combines with J gene TRBJ2-2; TRBD2 aligns across 7 bases. The receptor's source is a male donor with early-stage non-small cell lung cancer. CDR3 amino acids: CASSSGTAGELFF. The CDR3 nucleotides read TGTGCCAGCAGTAGCGGGACGGCCGGGGAGCTGTTTTTT.